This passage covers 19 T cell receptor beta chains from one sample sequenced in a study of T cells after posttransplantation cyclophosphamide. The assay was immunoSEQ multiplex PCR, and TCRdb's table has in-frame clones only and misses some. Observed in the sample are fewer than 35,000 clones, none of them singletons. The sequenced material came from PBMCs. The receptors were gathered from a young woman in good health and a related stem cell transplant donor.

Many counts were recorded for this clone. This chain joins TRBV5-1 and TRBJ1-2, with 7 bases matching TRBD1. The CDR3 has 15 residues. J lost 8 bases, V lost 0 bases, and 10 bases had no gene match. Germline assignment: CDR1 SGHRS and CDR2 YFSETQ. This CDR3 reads CASSLAELGGDGYTF. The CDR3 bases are TGCGCCAGCAGCTTGGCAGAGTTAGGGGGCGACGGCTACACCTTC.

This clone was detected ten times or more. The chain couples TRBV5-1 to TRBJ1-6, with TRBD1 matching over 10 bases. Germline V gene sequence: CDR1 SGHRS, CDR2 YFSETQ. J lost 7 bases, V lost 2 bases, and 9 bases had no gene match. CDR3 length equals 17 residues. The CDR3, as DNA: TGCGCCAGCAGCTTAACAGACCCGGGACAGGGGAATTCACCCCTCCACTTT. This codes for CASSLTDPGQGNSPLHF.

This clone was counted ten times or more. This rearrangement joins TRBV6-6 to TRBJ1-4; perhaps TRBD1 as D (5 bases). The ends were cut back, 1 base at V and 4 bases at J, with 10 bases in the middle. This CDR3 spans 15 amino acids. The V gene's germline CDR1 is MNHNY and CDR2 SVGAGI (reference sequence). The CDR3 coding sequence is TGTGCCAGCAGTTACTTTGGGGCAGTTAATGAAAAACTGTTTTTT. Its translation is CASSYFGAVNEKLFF.

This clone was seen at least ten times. The CDR3 DNA reads TGTGCCAGTAGTATGAATGGCGGAGCATCTAACTATGGCTACACCTTC. This gives the protein CASSMNGGASNYGYTF. This chain links TRBV19 with TRBJ1-2; D remains unclear. Trimming shortened V by 3 bases and J by 0 bases, and 14 bases separated the two germline ends. CDR1 LNHDA and CDR2 SQIVND come from the germline V gene (reference sequence). The CDR3 length is 16 residues.

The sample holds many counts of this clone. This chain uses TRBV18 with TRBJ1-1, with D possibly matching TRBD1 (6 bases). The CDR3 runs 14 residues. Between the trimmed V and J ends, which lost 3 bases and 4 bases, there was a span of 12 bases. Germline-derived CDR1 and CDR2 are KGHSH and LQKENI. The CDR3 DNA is TGTGCCAGCTCACCGGAAAGACAGGCCACTGAAGCTTTCTTT. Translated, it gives CASSPERQATEAFF.

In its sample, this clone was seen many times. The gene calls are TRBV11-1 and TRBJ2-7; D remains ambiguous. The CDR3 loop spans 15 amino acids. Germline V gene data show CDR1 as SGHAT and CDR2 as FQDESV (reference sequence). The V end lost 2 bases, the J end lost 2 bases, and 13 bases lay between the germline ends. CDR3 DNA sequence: TGTGCCAGCAGCTTACCTGGCAATTATCCCTACGAGCAGTACTTC. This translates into CASSLPGNYPYEQYF. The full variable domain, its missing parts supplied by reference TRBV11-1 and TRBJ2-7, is EAEVAQSPRYKITEKSQAVAFWCDPISGHATLYWYRQILGQGPELLVQFQDESVVDDSQLPKDRFSAERLKGVDSTLKIQPAELGDSAMYLCASSLPGNYPYEQYFGPGTRLTVT.

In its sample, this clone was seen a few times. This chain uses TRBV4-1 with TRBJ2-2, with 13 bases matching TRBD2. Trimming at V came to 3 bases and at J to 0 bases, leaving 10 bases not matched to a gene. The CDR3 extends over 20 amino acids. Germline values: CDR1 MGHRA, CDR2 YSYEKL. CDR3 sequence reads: CASSQKLAGGGGTNTGELFF. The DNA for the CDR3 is TGCGCCAGCAGCCAGAAACTAGCGGGGGGGGGCGGTACGAACACCGGGGAGCTGTTTTTT.

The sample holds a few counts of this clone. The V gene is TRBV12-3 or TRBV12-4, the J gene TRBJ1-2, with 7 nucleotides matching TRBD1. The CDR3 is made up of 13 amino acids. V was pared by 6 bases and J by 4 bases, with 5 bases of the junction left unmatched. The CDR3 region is CASSPRDSYGYTF. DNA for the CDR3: TGTGCCAGCAGCCCCAGGGACAGCTATGGCTACACCTTC.

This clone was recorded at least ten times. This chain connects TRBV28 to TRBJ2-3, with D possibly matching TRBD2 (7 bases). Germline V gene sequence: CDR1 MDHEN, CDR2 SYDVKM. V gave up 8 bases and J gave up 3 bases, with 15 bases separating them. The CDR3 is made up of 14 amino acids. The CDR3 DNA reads TGTGCCAGCTGGTGGGGGGGCCGAACAGATACGCAGTATTTT. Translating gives CASWWGGRTDTQYF.

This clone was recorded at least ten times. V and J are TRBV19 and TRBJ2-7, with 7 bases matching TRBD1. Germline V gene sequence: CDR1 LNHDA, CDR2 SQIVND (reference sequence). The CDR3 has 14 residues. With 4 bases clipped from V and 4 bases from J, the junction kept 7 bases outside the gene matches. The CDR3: CASSTRDRPYEQYF. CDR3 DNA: TGTGCCAGTAGTACCCGGGACAGACCATACGAGCAGTACTTC.

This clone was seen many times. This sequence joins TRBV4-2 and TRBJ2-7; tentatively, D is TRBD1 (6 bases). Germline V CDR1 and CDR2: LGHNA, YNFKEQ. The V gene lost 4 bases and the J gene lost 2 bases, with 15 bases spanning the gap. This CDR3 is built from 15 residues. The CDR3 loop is CASSPRVDSTYEQYF. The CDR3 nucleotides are TGTGCCAGCAGCCCCCGCGTGGACAGTACCTACGAGCAGTACTTC.

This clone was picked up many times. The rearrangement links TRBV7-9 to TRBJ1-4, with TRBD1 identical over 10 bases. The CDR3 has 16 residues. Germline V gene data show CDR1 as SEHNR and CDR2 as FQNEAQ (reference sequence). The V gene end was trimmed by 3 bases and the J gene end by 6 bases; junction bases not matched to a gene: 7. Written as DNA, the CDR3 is TGTGCCAGCAGCTTTGATGGGGGGACAGGGGATGAAAAACTGTTTTTT. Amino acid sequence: CASSFDGGTGDEKLFF.

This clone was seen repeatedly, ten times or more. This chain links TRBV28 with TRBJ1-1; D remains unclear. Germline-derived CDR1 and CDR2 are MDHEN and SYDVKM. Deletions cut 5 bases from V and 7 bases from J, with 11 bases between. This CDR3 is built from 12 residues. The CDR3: CASSTADREAFF. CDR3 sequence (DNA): TGTGCCAGCAGTACAGCGGACCGTGAAGCTTTCTTT.

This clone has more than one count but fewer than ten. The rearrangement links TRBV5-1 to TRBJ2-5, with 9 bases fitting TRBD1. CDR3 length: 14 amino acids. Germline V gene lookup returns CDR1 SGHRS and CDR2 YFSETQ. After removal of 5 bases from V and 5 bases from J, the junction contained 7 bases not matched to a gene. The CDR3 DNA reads TGCGCCAGCAGTCCAGGGACAGGGCGGGAGACCCAGTACTTC. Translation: CASSPGTGRETQYF.

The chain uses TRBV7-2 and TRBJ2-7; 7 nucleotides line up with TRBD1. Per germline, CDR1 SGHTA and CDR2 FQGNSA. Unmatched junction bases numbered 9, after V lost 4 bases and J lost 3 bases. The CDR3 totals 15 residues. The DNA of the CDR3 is TGTGCCAGCAGCTCAAGGGGTACAGGGGACTACGAGCAGTACTTC. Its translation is CASSSRGTGDYEQYF.

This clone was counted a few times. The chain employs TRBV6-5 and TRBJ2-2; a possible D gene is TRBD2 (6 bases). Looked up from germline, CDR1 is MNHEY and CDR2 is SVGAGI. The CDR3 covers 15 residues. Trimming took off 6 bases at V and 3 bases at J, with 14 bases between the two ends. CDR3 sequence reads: CASSRGGFDTGELFF. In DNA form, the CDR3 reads TGTGCCAGCAGCCGAGGAGGGTTTGACACCGGGGAGCTGTTTTTT.

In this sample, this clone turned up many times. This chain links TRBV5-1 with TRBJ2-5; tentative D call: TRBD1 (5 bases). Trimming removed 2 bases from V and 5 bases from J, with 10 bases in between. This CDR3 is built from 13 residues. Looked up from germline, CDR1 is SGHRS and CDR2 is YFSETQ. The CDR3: CASSLRGAETQYF. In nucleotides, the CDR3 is TGCGCCAGCAGCTTAAGGGGCGCTGAGACCCAGTACTTC.

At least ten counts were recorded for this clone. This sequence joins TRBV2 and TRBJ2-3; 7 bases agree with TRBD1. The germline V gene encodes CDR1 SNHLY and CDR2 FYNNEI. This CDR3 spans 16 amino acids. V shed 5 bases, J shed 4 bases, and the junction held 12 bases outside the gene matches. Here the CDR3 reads CASSQALTGYPDTQYF. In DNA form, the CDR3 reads TGTGCCAGCAGTCAGGCTCTGACAGGGTATCCAGATACGCAGTATTTT.

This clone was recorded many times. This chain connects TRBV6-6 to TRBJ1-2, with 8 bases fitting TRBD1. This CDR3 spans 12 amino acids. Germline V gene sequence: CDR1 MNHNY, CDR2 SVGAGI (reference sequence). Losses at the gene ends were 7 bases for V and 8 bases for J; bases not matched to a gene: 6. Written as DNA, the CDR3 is TGTGCCAGCAACGCAGGGGGCAAGGGCTACACCTTC. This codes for CASNAGGKGYTF.